This T cell receptor beta chain comes out of a study of beta chain features in type 1 diabetes. This clone has only a few counts. Trimming shortened V by 8 bases and J by 9 bases, and 17 bases separated the two germline ends. Germline V gene data show CDR1 as SQVTM and CDR2 as ANQGSEA. The CDR3 extends over 12 amino acids. Of the isolated RNA, all was reverse transcribed, and so the sequenced material was expressed TCRB transcripts. Clones were read by immunoSEQ multiplex PCR, and TCRdb kept only the in-frame ones, dropping some. The top ten clones hold about 0.66% of a sample with more than 150,000 clones, around 13% of them seen once.

This TCR derives from a woman under 30 in good health. Sequenced input: central memory CD4+ T cells from blood. This sequence joins TRBV29-1 and TRBJ2-1, with D possibly matching TRBD2 (5 bases). The CDR3 region has the DNA TGCAGCACCCTGGAACCGGGAACTGAGCAGTTCTTC. Encoded protein: CSTLEPGTEQFF.